These 29 T cell receptor beta chains were sequenced from one sample in a study of spatial heterogeneity in lung cancer. From the 5' RACE reads, TCRdb called clonotypes with MiXCR, one entry per CDR3 protein. Among some 8,900 distinct CDR3 sequences listed, 3.5% to 5% were seen once. Stated time point: sample taken at primary tumor resection. Unsorted whole RNA samples from tumor, nontumor lung or frozen PBMC were sequenced. The source was PBMCs, collected at surgery. Receptor source: a male donor with early-stage non-small cell lung cancer.

This clonotype was counted ten times or more. This beta chain turned up in a library designed for alpha chains; as an off-target read, its abundance says little. The chain has TRBV6-6 and TRBJ2-7; TRBD1 matches at 7 bases. The germline V gene has CDR1 MNHNY and CDR2 SVGAGI (reference sequence). Trimming cost V 5 bases and J 3 bases; bases outside gene matches: 7. The CDR3 has 14 amino acids. The CDR3 spells CASSKDRARYEQYF. CDR3 coding DNA: TGTGCCAGCAGTAAAGACAGGGCACGCTACGAGCAGTACTTC.

Concerning this clonotype: Because this beta chain is a stray read in a library intended to capture alpha chains, its abundance should not be given much weight. CDR3 sequence (DNA): TGTGCCAGCAGTTTCGCGGGGGGGGCACAGACCCAGTACTTC. Translated: CASSFAGGAQTQYF. This chain links TRBV6-5 with TRBJ2-5; TRBD2 matches 9 bases. V dropped 4 bases and J dropped 6; count of bases not matched to a gene: 6. Germline V gene sequence: CDR1 MNHEY, CDR2 SVGAGI. The CDR3 covers 14 residues.

By share, this clonotype counts as medium-sized. This beta chain appears as a stray read in a library generated for alpha chains; its size is not informative. This sequence joins TRBV9 and TRBJ2-1; 11 bases fit TRBD1. In germline, CDR1 is SGDLS, CDR2 YYNGEE. The CDR3 extends over 16 amino acids. Unmatched junction bases numbered 1, after V lost 0 bases and J lost 2 bases. The CDR3, as DNA: TGTGCCAGCAGCGTAGGGACAGGGGGCACCTACAATGAGCAGTTCTTC. Protein: CASSVGTGGTYNEQFF.

This clonotype qualifies as medium-sized. The size of this beta chain means little, since it is a stray read in a library made for alpha chains. The J gene is TRBJ2-4, the V gene TRBV20-1; D not certain. The V gene lost 5 bases and the J gene lost 7 bases, with 18 bases spanning the gap. The CDR3 runs 14 residues. The germline V gene has CDR1 DFQATT and CDR2 SNEGSKA (reference sequence). CDR3 in amino acids: CSAVGRRHHNIQYF. In nucleotides, the CDR3 is TGCAGTGCTGTTGGGCGGAGACACCATAACATTCAGTACTTC.

A note on this clonotype: Within a library made for alpha chains, this beta chain is off target, and its count is uninformative. The CDR3 here is CSAGQGDQPQHF. The CDR3, as DNA: TGCAGTGCAGGACAGGGGGATCAGCCCCAGCATTTT. The chain links TRBV20-1 to TRBJ1-5; 10 bases map to TRBD1. This CDR3 spans 12 amino acids. V trimming: 6 bases; J trimming: 5 bases; junction bases outside the gene matches: 1. In germline, CDR1 is DFQATT, CDR2 SNEGSKA (reference sequence).

Regarding this clonotype: In a library made to pick up alpha chains, this beta chain is a stray read with a size that means little. This rearrangement joins TRBV18 to TRBJ2-3; D not resolved. V lost 5 bases to trimming and J lost 0 bases, with 6 bases between them. CDR3 length: 13 residues. Germline V gene sequence: CDR1 KGHSH, CDR2 LQKENI. The CDR3 spells CASSVTSTDTQYF. The CDR3 DNA follows: TGTGCCAGCTCAGTAACTAGCACAGATACGCAGTATTTT.

On this clonotype itself: This beta chain is a stray sequence in a library constructed for alpha chains; its clone size is not meaningful. The chain employs TRBV5-1 and TRBJ2-1, with 11 bases lining up with TRBD1. This CDR3 is built from 14 residues. Per the germline V gene, CDR1 is SGHRS and CDR2 is YFSETQ. Unmatched junction bases numbered 9, after V lost 4 bases and J lost 12 bases. In DNA form, the CDR3 reads TGCGCCAGCAGCATACGTGGACAGGGGGCAAGGCAGTTCTTC. This encodes CASSIRGQGARQFF.

With respect to this clonotype: This clone may be a read error of a much larger clone one base away. Found in a library prepared for alpha chains, this beta chain is an off-target read, and its abundance has little meaning. This rearrangement joins TRBV2 to TRBJ1-5; 8 bases agree with TRBD1. Trimming cost V 7 bases and J 2 bases; bases outside gene matches: 7. The CDR3 totals 15 residues. Germline V gives CDR1 SNHLY, CDR2 FYNNEI. CDR3 protein: CASKPVTGGNQPQHF. The CDR3 bases are TGTGCCAGCAAACCTGTGACAGGGGGCAATCAGCCCCAGCATTTT.

Many counts were recorded for this clonotype. With the library built for alpha chains, this beta chain is off target and its frequency is not meaningful. V and J are TRBV7-2 and TRBJ1-2; D might be TRBD1 (5 bases). There are 13 residues in the CDR3. Germline values: CDR1 SGHTA, CDR2 FQGNSA. V lost 5 bases and J lost 7, with 14 bases in between. The CDR3 sequence: CASSPGAQGGYTF. The DNA of the CDR3 is TGTGCCAGCAGCCCCGGGGCTCAGGGTGGCTACACCTTC.

This clonotype counts as medium-sized. This beta chain lies outside the target of a library built for alpha chains; its clone size means little. V usage is TRBV4-2 and J usage is TRBJ2-2; no clear D. There are 13 residues in the CDR3. V gave up 1 base and J gave up 4 bases, with 4 bases separating them. CDR1 is LGHNA, CDR2 YNFKEQ, per germline. The CDR3 is CASSQVSTGELFF. As DNA, the CDR3 is TGTGCCAGCAGCCAAGTAAGCACCGGGGAGCTGTTTTTT.

This clonotype has a count of ten or more. A library made for alpha chains picked up this beta chain off target, so its size means little. The rearrangement joins TRBV20-1 to TRBJ2-5; 11 bases match TRBD2. V gave up 0 bases and J gave up 3 bases; unmatched junction bases: 9. The CDR3 sequence is 17 residues long. Per germline, CDR1 DFQATT and CDR2 SNEGSKA (reference sequence). The CDR3 bases are TGCAGTGCTAGAGATCCGTTTGGGGGACTAGCGGAAGAGACCCAGTACTTC. Its translation is CSARDPFGGLAEETQYF.

This clonotype was counted between two and nine times. The library was built for alpha chains, so this beta chain is an off-target read and its size means little. The gene calls are TRBV6-6 and TRBJ1-5; no clear D. Germline V lookup: CDR1 MNHNY, CDR2 SVGAGI (reference sequence). The CDR3 contains 16 residues. The V end was cut by 5 bases, the J end by 1 base, with 15 bases between. CDR3 protein: CASSKRVRPSNQPQHF. The CDR3 DNA is TGTGCCAGCAGTAAGAGGGTCCGACCCAGCAATCAGCCCCAGCATTTT.

This clonotype was recorded many times. This beta chain appears as a stray read in a library generated for alpha chains; its size is not informative. The chain joins TRBV12-3 or TRBV12-4 to TRBJ1-1; D not certain. V was pared by 6 bases and J by 5 bases, with 13 bases between. The CDR3 has 13 amino acids. This CDR3 reads CASSTLSGTEAFF. The CDR3 region has the DNA TGTGCCAGCAGCACCCTCTCGGGGACTGAAGCTTTCTTT.

Notes on this clonotype: Within a library made for alpha chains, this beta chain is off target, and its count is uninformative. The CDR3 spells CASSYRGVAEAFF. In nucleotides, the CDR3 is TGTGCCAGCAGTTATCGGGGCGTCGCTGAAGCTTTCTTT. The chain uses TRBV6-6 and TRBJ1-1; D may be TRBD1 (5 bases). The germline V gene encodes CDR1 MNHNY and CDR2 SVGAGI (reference sequence). V was trimmed by 3 bases and J by 6 bases, leaving 11 bases between them. The CDR3 covers 13 residues.

This clonotype was counted many times. For a library built for alpha chains, this beta chain is a stray read; little rests on its size. The rearrangement links TRBV7-2 to TRBJ2-3, with 13 positions matching TRBD2. The length of the CDR3 is 16 residues. Trimming removed 5 bases from V and 6 bases from J; junction bases left unmatched: 8. The V gene's germline CDR1 is SGHTA and CDR2 FQGNSA. This CDR3 is CASSLGLAGWSDTQYF. The CDR3 bases are TGTGCCAGCAGCCTGGGACTAGCGGGGTGGTCGGATACGCAGTATTTT.

This clonotype was seen many times. This beta chain turned up in a library designed for alpha chains; as an off-target read, its abundance says little. The chain employs TRBV5-1 and TRBJ1-1; TRBD1 agrees at 7 bases. The V and J ends lost 3 bases and 5 bases, in that order; junction bases with no gene match: 10. Germline V gene lookup returns CDR1 SGHRS and CDR2 YFSETQ. The CDR3 has 15 amino acids. The DNA for the CDR3 is TGCGCCAGCAGCTCCAGCCAGGGGGGTAAAACTGAAGCTTTCTTT. Encoded protein: CASSSSQGGKTEAFF.

This clonotype was recorded many times. The library was designed around alpha chains, so this beta chain is a stray read whose abundance carries little weight. J is TRBJ2-3 and V is TRBV5-1; 7 positions match TRBD1. V gave up 1 base and J gave up 3 bases; unmatched junction bases: 8. Germline CDR1 SGHRS, CDR2 YFSETQ. There are 16 residues in the CDR3. This CDR3 reads CASSLSDRVGTDTQYF. CDR3 sequence (DNA): TGCGCCAGCAGCTTGTCCGACAGGGTAGGGACAGATACGCAGTATTTT.

To note about this clonotype: As an off-target read in a library built for alpha chains, this beta chain has a frequency of little significance. The chain carries TRBV5-1 and TRBJ1-4; the D is unclear. V was clipped by 0 bases and J by 4 bases, with 10 bases between them. Germline V gene sequence: CDR1 SGHRS, CDR2 YFSETQ. The CDR3 has 15 amino acids. The chain's CDR3 is CASSLGAGFNEKLFF. The CDR3 bases are TGCGCCAGCAGCTTGGGTGCGGGTTTTAATGAAAAACTGTTTTTT.

This clonotype was recorded at least ten times. One end of the junction fails to match germline, which may point to a read error. This beta chain turned up in a library designed for alpha chains; as an off-target read, its abundance says little. V gene TRBV20-1 combines with J gene TRBJ2-7; perhaps TRBD2 as D (7 bases). The V gene's germline CDR1 is DFQATT and CDR2 SNEGSKA (reference sequence). The CDR3 consists of 18 residues. The CDR3: CSASTGTGDAGVSHEQYF. In DNA form, the CDR3 reads TGCAGTGCTAGCACAGGGACCGGGGACGCGGGGGTCTCCCACGAGCAGTACTTC.

In its sample, this clonotype is medium-sized. Since the library was made to target alpha chains, this beta chain is a stray read and its abundance is not meaningful. This chain joins TRBV7-2 and TRBJ2-3; TRBD2 matches 10 bases. Germline V gene lookup returns CDR1 SGHTA and CDR2 FQGNSA. The CDR3 totals 14 residues. Trimming removed 7 bases from V and 4 bases from J; junction bases left unmatched: 5. The CDR3 reads CASTLGLAADTQYF. As DNA, the CDR3 is TGTGCCAGCACCCTAGGACTAGCGGCAGATACGCAGTATTTT.

This clonotype is categorized as medium-sized. This beta chain represents an off-target read in a library built for alpha chains; its size is of limited meaning. The V and J genes are TRBV29-1 and TRBJ1-1; no clear D gene. The ends were cut back, 6 bases at V and 8 bases at J, with 25 bases in the middle. This CDR3 contains 15 residues. CDR1 SQVTM and CDR2 ANQGSEA come from the germline V gene. For the CDR3, the DNA is TGCAGCGTGGACGGGATCCCTCTAGCAGAACAGGAAGCTTTCTTT. It encodes CSVDGIPLAEQEAFF.

Note on this clonotype: This beta chain slipped into a library made for alpha chains as a stray read, so its size is not meaningful. The J gene is TRBJ1-4, the V gene TRBV3-1; no definite D call. The CDR3 covers 18 residues. Germline assignment: CDR1 LGHDT and CDR2 YNNKEL (reference sequence). V lost 0 bases and J 7 bases, leaving 21 bases between the germline ends. The CDR3 DNA is TGTGCCAGCAGCCAAGACGTAGGGAGTTTGGATTTTGGTGAAAAACTGTTTTTT. It specifies CASSQDVGSLDFGEKLFF.

This clonotype was seen at least ten times. Because this beta chain is a stray read in a library intended to capture alpha chains, its abundance should not be given much weight. The genes are TRBV15 and TRBJ2-5, with 7 nucleotides matching TRBD1. After removal of 1 base from V and 1 base from J, the junction contained 3 bases not matched to a gene. The CDR3 is 15 residues long. Germline V lookup: CDR1 LNHNV, CDR2 YYDKDF (reference sequence). The CDR3 DNA reads TGTGCCACCAGCAGAGGCAGGGGGTCCCAAGAGACCCAGTACTTC. Translation gives CATSRGRGSQETQYF.

The table lists this clonotype with many counts. This beta chain slipped into a library made for alpha chains as a stray read, so its size is not meaningful. The V gene is TRBV3-1, the J gene TRBJ1-3; D ambiguous. The CDR3 runs to 14 residues. In germline, CDR1 is LGHDT, CDR2 YNNKEL (reference sequence). Trimming cost V 3 bases and J 0 bases, with 6 bases left between them. DNA of the CDR3: TGTGCCAGCAGCCATTCAGGCTCTGGAAACACCATATATTTT. Its protein is CASSHSGSGNTIYF.

By sample fraction, this clonotype is medium-sized. This beta chain came through as a stray read in a library set up for alpha chains, and its size says little. The J gene is TRBJ2-1, the V gene TRBV6-2 or TRBV6-3; 8 nucleotides agree with TRBD2. The CDR3 loop spans 15 amino acids. V lost 5 bases to trimming and J lost 9 bases; unmatched junction nucleotides: 12. The germline CDR1 and CDR2 sequences are MNHEY and SVGEGT. The CDR3 here is CASSKLRGGQGEQFF. The CDR3 nucleotides are TGTGCCAGCAGTAAACTCCGGGGGGGGCAGGGTGAGCAGTTCTTC.

This clonotype was seen ten or more times. This beta chain turned up in a library designed for alpha chains; as an off-target read, its abundance says little. The chain joins TRBV5-1 to TRBJ2-3, with D perhaps being TRBD1 or TRBD2 (6 bases each). The CDR3 totals 15 residues. With 3 bases removed from V and 0 bases from J, the gap between germline ends came to 11 bases. CDR1 is SGHRS, CDR2 YFSETQ, per germline. CDR3 loop: CASSYSGASTDTQYF. CDR3 coding DNA: TGCGCCAGCAGCTATTCGGGGGCTAGCACAGATACGCAGTATTTT.

There are many counts of this clonotype. This beta chain turned up in a library designed for alpha chains; as an off-target read, its abundance says little. The CDR3 loop reads CATSRDMAGNQPQHF. The CDR3, as DNA: TGTGCCACCAGCAGAGATATGGCGGGCAATCAGCCCCAGCATTTT. The rearrangement uses TRBV15 and TRBJ1-5; D gene uncertain. Deletions cut 0 bases from V and 2 bases from J, with 8 bases between. The V gene's germline CDR1 is LNHNV and CDR2 YYDKDF (reference sequence). This CDR3 is built from 15 residues.

The sample holds many counts of this clonotype. Since it is a stray read in a library aimed at alpha chains, this beta chain has a size that is not meaningful. The gene calls are TRBV5-5 and TRBJ2-3; TRBD2 agrees at 10 bases. V was pared by 5 bases and J by 5 bases, with 5 bases of the junction left unmatched. Germline CDR1 SGHKS, CDR2 YYEKEE (reference sequence). This CDR3 contains 14 residues. This chain's CDR3 is CASRVAGGEDTQYF. CDR3 DNA: TGTGCCAGCAGGGTAGCGGGGGGTGAAGATACGCAGTATTTT.

This clonotype is judged medium-sized (0.01 to 0.1%). This beta chain turned up in a library designed for alpha chains; as an off-target read, its abundance says little. CDR3 residues: CASKGQGKNEQFF. As DNA, the CDR3 is TGTGCCAGCAAGGGACAGGGCAAGAATGAGCAGTTCTTC. The chain recombines TRBV6-2 or TRBV6-3 with TRBJ2-1, with TRBD1 matching 9 bases. Trimming at V came to 7 bases and at J to 7 bases, leaving 5 bases not matched to a gene. Per the germline V gene, CDR1 is MNHEY and CDR2 is SVGEGT. The length of the CDR3 is 13 residues.